Included here is one TCR beta chain sequence, with context. This clonotype came up a few times. It lacks a known antigen. No base qualities exist here, and no much larger clone lies one base off it. Read against the paper, the sample's treatment or condition label means: approximately 11-day PBMC culture with coronavirus spike peptide pools or control peptides (ViraFEST assay). The study used the ViraFEST assay, which expanded antigen-specific T cells with peptide pools and then identified expanded clonotypes by TCR sequencing. The positive SARS-CoV-2 PCR tests of the convalescent patients were dated from March to December 2020, before the Alpha, Beta and Delta variants emerged in the United States. PBMCs were cultured at roughly 2 million per well in IMDM supplemented with about 5.5% human AB serum and about 10 IU/ml IL-2, with about 10 ug/ml peptide pools added. Half of the culture medium was replaced with fresh IL-2-containing medium on days 3 and 7. Once the cells had been in culture for less than 12 days, the EasySep CD4+ T cell isolation kit was used to isolate CD4+ T cells by negative selection. Ficoll-Paque Plus gradient centrifugation was used to isolate PBMCs from whole blood, and the isolated PBMCs were then either used fresh or cryopreserved at -140C. In general, triplicate wells were set up for every culture condition.

The sample originates from a study of vaccination and CD4 T cells after COVID-19 (dated by TCRdb to between 2021 and 2023). Describing the broader study: Every convalescent patient had a positive nasal swab PCR test for SARS-CoV-2, with mild disease in about 9 patients and severe disease in one. In the convalescent cohort there were six males and four females, among whom were two Hispanic individuals, seven Caucasians, two Asians and one multiracial person. Each participant got two doses of either the Pfizer-BioNTech BNT162b2 vaccine (n=8) or the Moderna mRNA-1273 vaccine (n=2). Post-COVID blood samples from convalescent patients were collected a median of approximately 100 days after diagnosis, with a range of 35 to 161 days. Post-vaccine blood samples were obtained a median of around 74 days after the second vaccine dose, with a range of about 13 to 241 days. Culture stimuli were overlapping spike peptide pools from SARS-CoV-2 and from the common cold coronaviruses HCoV-NL63, HCoV-OC43 and HCoV-229E. As controls, cultures received a CEFX viral epitope pool (the positive control), an HIV-1 Nef peptide pool (the negative control), or no peptide at all. The spike-specific CD4+ TCR repertoire was compared before and after mRNA vaccination in approximately ten COVID-19 convalescent patients and 4 infection-naive healthy vaccine recipients.

Library generation was performed with PCR. DNA from cultured CD4+ T cells was subjected to TCR sequencing with the Oncomine TCR Beta short-read assay at the Johns Hopkins FTIC core. Genomic DNA was extracted from the cultured CD4+ T cells with the QIAamp micro DNA kit. Oncomine TCR Beta libraries from cultured CD4+ T cells were pooled with unique dual indexes and sequenced on an Illumina iSeq 100. The authors' analysis ran thus. Non-productive sequences were removed, and CDR3s not starting with C, not ending with F or W, or shorter than 7 amino acids were discarded. Antigen-specific clonotypes were identified with the MANAFEST web application by comparing peptide-stimulated wells with reference and other culture wells. For a clone to be called positive, the clone needed an FDR below 0.05, an odds ratio above 5, and a productive frequency above 0.1% in at least two of three replicate wells. A clonotype counted as cross-reactive if it showed significant expansion both in the SARS-CoV-2 spike wells and in at least one common cold coronavirus spike condition. CDR3 homology was assessed with Levenshtein distances (stringdist) and unrooted phylogenetic trees (ape) in R version 3.6.1. TCRdb itself trimmed the public reads at Q25 with fastp, ran MiXCR and retained productive beta chains. Each CDR3 protein gets just one entry, which takes the most common genes and DNA from the rows behind it. These V and J calls rely on TCRdb rather than the paper's analysis. The sample records around 15,000 distinct CDR3 sequences, roughly 45% of which are singletons. The leading ten clones occupy around 7.8% of the sample.

What the study reported, not specific to this receptor: Although the median number of SARS-CoV-2-reactive clonotypes went up from approximately 20 after infection to 38 after vaccination, the increase was not significant. Relatively few convalescent patients were included in the study, and early timepoints after natural infection were not analyzed. Among the post-vaccine SARS-CoV-2-reactive clones in convalescent patients, a median approximately 90% showed up only after vaccination, which suggests vaccine-specific priming. Of the vaccine-specific clones in convalescent patients, 304 of 307, or nearly all, reacted only to SARS-CoV-2 spike and did not cross-react with common cold coronaviruses.

The sequencing used CD4+ T cells from blood, cultured in vitro, collected after SARS-CoV-2 vaccination. This sequence was found in a human donor who had recovered from COVID-19.

The bases are TGCAGTGCTAGCCGGGGACTAGCGGTTCAAGAGACCCAGTACTTC. Its amino acids are CSASRGLAVQETQYF. The chain uses TRBV20-1 and TRBJ2-5; 11 bases in the middle match TRBD2. From the cysteine up to the phenylalanine, the CDR3 has a length of 15 residues. The entry retains the CDR3 DNA only, 45 bases that are in frame from base 1. The germline V gene (reference sequence) gives CDR1 as DFQATT and CDR2 as SNEGSKA. Relative to germline, V is missing 3 bases and J is missing 2 bases, with 5 bases of the junction outside any gene match.